This T cell receptor beta chain derives from a study of shared clonotypes between healthy human individuals. Overall study: Participating donors consisted of two women and a few men aged 18 to 49. There were three CD4 naive, three CD4 memory, two CD8 naive and one CD8 memory plates per donor. Whole-study findings and limits: The study's rarefaction showed incomplete sorted-subset sequencing despite large depth.

CDR3 length equals 12 residues. Germline V gives CDR1 MNHEY, CDR2 SVGAGI. V lost 7 bases to trimming and J lost 10 bases, with 16 bases between them. Measured with immunoSEQ multiplex PCR; TCRdb has only the in-frame clones, and not every one. This sample has 1.4 million to 1.5 million clones, with roughly 95% found just once. On this clone: Its specificity is unknown.

The receptor was derived from a man in his thirties or forties in good health. Sequencing was carried out using naive CD4+ T cells sorted from blood. Subset meaning: CD45RA+ positively selected. The rearrangement joins TRBV6-5 to TRBJ1-1; D remains ambiguous. The DNA for the CDR3 is TGTGCCAGCAAGAGTCTCGAGACTACAGCTTTCTTT. It codes for CASKSLETTAFF.